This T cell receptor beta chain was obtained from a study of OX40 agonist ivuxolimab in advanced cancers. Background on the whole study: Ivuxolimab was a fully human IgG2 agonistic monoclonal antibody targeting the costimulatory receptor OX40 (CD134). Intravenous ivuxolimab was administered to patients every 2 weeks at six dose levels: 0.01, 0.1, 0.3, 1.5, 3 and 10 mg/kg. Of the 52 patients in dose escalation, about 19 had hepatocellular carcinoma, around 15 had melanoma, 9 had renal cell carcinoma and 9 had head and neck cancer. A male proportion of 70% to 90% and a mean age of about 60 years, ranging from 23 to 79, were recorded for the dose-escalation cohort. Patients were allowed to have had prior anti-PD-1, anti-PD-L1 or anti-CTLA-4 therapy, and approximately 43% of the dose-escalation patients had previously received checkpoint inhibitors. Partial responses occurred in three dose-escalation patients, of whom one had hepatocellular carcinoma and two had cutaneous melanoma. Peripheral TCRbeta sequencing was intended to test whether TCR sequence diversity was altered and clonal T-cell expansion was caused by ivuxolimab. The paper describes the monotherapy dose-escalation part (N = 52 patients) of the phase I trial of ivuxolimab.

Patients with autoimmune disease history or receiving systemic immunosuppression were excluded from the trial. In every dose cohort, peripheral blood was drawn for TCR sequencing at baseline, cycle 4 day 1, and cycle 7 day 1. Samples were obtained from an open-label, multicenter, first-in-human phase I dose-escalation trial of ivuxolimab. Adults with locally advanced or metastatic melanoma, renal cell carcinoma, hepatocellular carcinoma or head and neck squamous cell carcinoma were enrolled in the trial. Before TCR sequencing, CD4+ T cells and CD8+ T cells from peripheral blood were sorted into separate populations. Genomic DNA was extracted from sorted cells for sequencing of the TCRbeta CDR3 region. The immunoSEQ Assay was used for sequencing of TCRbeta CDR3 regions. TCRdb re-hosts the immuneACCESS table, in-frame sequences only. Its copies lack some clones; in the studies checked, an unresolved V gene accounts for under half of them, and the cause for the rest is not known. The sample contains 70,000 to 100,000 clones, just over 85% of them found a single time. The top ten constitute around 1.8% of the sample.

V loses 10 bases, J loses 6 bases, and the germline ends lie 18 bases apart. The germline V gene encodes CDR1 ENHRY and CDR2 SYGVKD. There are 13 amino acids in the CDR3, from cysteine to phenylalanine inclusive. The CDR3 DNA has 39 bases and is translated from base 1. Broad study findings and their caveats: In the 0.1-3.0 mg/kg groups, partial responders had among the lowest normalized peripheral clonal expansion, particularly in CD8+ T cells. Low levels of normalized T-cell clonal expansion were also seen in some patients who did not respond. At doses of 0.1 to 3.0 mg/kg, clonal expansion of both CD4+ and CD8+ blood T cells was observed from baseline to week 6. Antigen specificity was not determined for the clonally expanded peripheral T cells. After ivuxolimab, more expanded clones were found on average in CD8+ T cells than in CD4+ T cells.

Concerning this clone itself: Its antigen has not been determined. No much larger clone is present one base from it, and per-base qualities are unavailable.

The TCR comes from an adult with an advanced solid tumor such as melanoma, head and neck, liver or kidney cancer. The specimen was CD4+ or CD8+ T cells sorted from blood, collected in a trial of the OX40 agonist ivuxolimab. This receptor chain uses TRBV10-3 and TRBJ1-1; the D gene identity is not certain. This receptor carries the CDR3 CASTPTVDAEAFF. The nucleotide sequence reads TGTGCCAGCACCCCGACCGTAGACGCTGAAGCTTTCTTT.